This T cell receptor beta chain was identified during a study of blood T cell repertoires in COVID-19. Across the study: The samples span acute and convalescent COVID-19 from the United States, Italy and Spain.

In the study's own analysis: Nucleated cell number was recorded as an estimate derived from reference gene primer amplification. The assay was immunoSEQ multiplex PCR, and TCRdb's table has in-frame clones only and misses some. That table is the source of V, J and clone size, and D and trimming were worked out from the DNA. The table has 210,000 or so clones, approximately 80% seen once; the top ten hold roughly 20%. Germline CDR1 reads SGDLS; CDR2 reads YYNGEE. V gave up 0 bases and J gave up 4 bases, with 17 bases separating them. The CDR3 sequence is 17 residues long. The sample consisted of peripheral blood. This clonotype was obtained from a woman aged 80 or over with active or convalescent COVID-19. This chain connects TRBV9 to TRBJ2-1; D possibly corresponds to TRBD2 (6 bases). This chain's CDR3 is CASSVAPGSLAYNEQFF. As DNA, the CDR3 is TGTGCCAGCAGCGTAGCTCCAGGGTCACTAGCTTACAATGAGCAGTTCTTC.